This TCR beta chain was found in a study of glioma-infiltrating T cells. General observations from the study: CDR3 overlap between tissue and blood was very small. Non-neoplastic patients had below-expected tissue-blood divergence, while all gliomas exceeded expectation.

V shed 6 bases, J shed 11 bases, and the junction held 17 bases outside the gene matches. There are 16 residues in the CDR3. Germline V gives CDR1 DFQATT, CDR2 SNEGSKA (reference sequence). The iRepertoire nested amplicon-rescue multiplex PCR amplified TCR alpha and beta CDR3s from RNA. One entry per CDR3 protein, called by TCRdb with MiXCR from the multiplex PCR reads. The sample carries 150,000 to 200,000 distinct CDR3 sequences, approximately 30% recorded once. This clonotype was counted at least ten times. The antigen remains unidentified. This rearrangement joins TRBV20-1 to TRBJ2-1, with TRBD2 identical over 12 bases. This TCR was recovered from a human donor with low-grade glioma or glioblastoma, undergoing nonglioma brain surgery, or in good health (not recorded which). Source material: glioma tissue, nonneoplastic brain tissue, or PBMCs (not recorded which). The CDR3 protein is CSASSGRDGVGNKQFF. DNA of the CDR3: TGCAGTGCGTCTAGCGGGAGGGACGGGGTGGGAAATAAGCAGTTCTTC.